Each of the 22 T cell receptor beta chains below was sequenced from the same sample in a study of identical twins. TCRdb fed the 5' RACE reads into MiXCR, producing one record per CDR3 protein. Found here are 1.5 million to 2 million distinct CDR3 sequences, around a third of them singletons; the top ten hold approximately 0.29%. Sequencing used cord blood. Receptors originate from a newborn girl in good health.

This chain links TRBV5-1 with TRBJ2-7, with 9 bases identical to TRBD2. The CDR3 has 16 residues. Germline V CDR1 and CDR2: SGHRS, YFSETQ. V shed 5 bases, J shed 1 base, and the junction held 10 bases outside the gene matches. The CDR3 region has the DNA TGCGCCAGCAGTCCAGGTAGCGGGAGAGGGTCCTACGAGCAGTACTTC. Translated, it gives CASSPGSGRGSYEQYF.

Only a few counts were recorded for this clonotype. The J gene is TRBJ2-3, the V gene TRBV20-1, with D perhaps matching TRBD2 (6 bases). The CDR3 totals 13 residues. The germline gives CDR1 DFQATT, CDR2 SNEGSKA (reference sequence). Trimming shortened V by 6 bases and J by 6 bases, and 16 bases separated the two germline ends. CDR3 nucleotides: TGCAGTGCGGGCGGGACCCTCCGGGATACGCAGTATTTT. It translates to CSAGGTLRDTQYF.

As DNA, the CDR3 is TGTGCCATTCGCCGGGACTGTGGCTACACCTTC. This encodes CAIRRDCGYTF. The chain combines TRBV10-3 with TRBJ1-2, with D possibly being TRBD1 (5 bases). The CDR3 has 11 amino acids. Trimming left V 9 bases short and J 7 bases short, with 12 bases between. Per the germline V gene, CDR1 is ENHRY and CDR2 is SYGVKD.

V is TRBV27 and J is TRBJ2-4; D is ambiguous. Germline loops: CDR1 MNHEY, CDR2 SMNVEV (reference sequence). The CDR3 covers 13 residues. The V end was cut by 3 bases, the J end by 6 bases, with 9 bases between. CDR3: CASSFGLRNIQYF. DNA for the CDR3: TGTGCCAGCAGTTTCGGCCTGAGAAACATTCAGTACTTC.

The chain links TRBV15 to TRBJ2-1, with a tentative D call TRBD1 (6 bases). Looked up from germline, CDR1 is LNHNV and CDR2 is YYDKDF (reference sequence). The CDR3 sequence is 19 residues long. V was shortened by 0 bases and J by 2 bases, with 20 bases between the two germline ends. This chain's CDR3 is CATSRDPTWVGGTYNEQFF. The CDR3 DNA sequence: TGTGCCACCAGCAGAGATCCTACCTGGGTAGGGGGAACCTACAATGAGCAGTTCTTC.

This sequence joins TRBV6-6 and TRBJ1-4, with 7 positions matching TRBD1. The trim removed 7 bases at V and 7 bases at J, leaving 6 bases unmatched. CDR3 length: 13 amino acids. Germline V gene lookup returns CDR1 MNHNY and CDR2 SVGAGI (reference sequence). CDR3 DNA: TGTGCCAGCAAATCCAGGGGGGGTGAAAAACTGTTTTTT. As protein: CASKSRGGEKLFF.

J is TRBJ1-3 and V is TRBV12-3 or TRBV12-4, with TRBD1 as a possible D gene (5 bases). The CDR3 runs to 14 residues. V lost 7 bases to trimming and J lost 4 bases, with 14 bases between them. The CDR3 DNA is TGTGCCAGCACCGATCAGGGAGCCGGAAACACCATATATTTT. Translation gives CASTDQGAGNTIYF.

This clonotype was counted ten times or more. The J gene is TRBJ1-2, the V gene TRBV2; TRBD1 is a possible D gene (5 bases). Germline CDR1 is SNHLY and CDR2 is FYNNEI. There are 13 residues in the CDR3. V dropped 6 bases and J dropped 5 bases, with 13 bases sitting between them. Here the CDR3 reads CASSGRTHYGYTF. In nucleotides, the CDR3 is TGTGCCAGCAGCGGAAGGACACATTATGGCTACACCTTC.

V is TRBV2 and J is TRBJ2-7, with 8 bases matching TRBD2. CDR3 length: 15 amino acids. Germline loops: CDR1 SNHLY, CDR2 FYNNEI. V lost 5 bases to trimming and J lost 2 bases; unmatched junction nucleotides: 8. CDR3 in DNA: TGTGCCAGCAGTACTTCCAGAGCGGGAGCCTACGAGCAGTACTTC. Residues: CASSTSRAGAYEQYF. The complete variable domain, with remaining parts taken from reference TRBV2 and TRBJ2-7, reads EPEVTQTPSHQVTQMGQEVILRCVPISNHLYFYWYRQILGQKVEFLVSFYNNEISEKSEIFDDQFSVERPDGSNFTLKIRSTKLEDSAMYFCASSTSRAGAYEQYFGPGTRLTVT.

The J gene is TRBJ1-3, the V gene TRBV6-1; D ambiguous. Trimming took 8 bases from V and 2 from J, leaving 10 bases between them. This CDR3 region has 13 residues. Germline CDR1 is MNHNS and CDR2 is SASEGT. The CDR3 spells CASVGSPGNTIYF. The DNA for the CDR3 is TGTGCCAGCGTGGGCAGCCCTGGAAACACCATATATTTT.

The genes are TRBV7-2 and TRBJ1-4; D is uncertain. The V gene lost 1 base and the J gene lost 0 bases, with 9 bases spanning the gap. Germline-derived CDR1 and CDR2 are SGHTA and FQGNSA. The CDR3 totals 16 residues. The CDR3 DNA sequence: TGTGCCAGCAGCTTAGTCAACGGACCAACTAATGAAAAACTGTTTTTT. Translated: CASSLVNGPTNEKLFF.

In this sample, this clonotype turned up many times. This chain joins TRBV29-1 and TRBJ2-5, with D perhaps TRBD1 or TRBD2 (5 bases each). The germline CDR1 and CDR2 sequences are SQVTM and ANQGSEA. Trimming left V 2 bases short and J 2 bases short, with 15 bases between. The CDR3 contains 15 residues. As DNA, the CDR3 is TGCAGCGTTGAAATGGGACCCGTCCCACAAGAGACCCAGTACTTC. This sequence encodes CSVEMGPVPQETQYF.

The CDR3 DNA reads as TGCGCCAGCAGCTACGGCCAACTAGCCCCCTTTTGGGACAATGAGCAGTTCTTC. Its protein is CASSYGQLAPFWDNEQFF. The chain combines TRBV5-1 with TRBJ2-1, with a weak D call TRBD2 (6 bases). Germline loops: CDR1 SGHRS, CDR2 YFSETQ. Trimming left V 3 bases short and J 5 bases short, with 24 bases between. This CDR3 spans 18 amino acids.

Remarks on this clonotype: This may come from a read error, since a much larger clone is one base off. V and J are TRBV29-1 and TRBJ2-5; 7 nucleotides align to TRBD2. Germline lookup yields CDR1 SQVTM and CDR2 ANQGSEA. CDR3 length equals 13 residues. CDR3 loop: CSVSLAAGETQSF. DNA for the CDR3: TGCAGCGTTTCACTAGCTGCGGGGGAGACCCAGTCCTTC.

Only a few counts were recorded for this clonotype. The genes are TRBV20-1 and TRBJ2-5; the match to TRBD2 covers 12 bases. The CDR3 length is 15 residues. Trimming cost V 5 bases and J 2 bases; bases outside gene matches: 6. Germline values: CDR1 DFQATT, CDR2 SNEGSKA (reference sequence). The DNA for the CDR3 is TGCAGTGCTTTCCGACTAGCGGGGGTTCAAGAGACCCAGTACTTC. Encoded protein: CSAFRLAGVQETQYF.

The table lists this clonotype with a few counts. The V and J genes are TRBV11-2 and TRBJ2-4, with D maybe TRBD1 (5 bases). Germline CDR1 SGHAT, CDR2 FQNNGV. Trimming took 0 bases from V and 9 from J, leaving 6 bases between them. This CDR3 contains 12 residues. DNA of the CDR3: TGTGCCAGCAGCTTAGACAGGGCCATTCAGTACTTC. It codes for CASSLDRAIQYF. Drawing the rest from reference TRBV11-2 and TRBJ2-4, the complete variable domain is EAGVAQSPRYKIIEKRQSVAFWCNPISGHATLYWYQQILGQGPKLLIQFQNNGVVDDSQLPKDRFSAERLKGVDSTLKIQPAKLEDSAVYLCASSLDRAIQYFGAGTRLSVL.

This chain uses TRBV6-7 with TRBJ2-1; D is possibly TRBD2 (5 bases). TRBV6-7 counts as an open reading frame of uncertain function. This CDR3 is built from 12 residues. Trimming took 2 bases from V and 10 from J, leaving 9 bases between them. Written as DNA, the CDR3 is TGTGCCAGCAGTTACCTGGAGGCCGAGCAGTTCTTC. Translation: CASSYLEAEQFF.

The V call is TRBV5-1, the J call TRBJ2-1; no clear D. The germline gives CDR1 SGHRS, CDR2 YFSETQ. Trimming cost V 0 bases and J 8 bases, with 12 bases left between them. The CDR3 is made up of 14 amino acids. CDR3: CASSLGRYKDEQFF. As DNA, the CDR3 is TGCGCCAGCAGCTTGGGCAGGTATAAGGATGAGCAGTTCTTC.

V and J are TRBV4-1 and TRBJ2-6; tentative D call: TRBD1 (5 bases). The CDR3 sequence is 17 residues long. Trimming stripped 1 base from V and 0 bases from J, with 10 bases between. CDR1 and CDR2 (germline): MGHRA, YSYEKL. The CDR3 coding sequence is TGCGCCAGCAGCCAAGTAGACAGCTTCTCTGGGGCCAACGTCCTGACTTTC. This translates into CASSQVDSFSGANVLTF.

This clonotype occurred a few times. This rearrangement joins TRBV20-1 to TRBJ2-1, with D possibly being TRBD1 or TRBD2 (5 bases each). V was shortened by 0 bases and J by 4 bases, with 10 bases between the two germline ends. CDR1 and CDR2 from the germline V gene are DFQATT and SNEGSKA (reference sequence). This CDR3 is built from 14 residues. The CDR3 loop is CSARDGDGYNEQFF. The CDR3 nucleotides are TGCAGTGCTAGAGATGGGGACGGATACAATGAGCAGTTCTTC.

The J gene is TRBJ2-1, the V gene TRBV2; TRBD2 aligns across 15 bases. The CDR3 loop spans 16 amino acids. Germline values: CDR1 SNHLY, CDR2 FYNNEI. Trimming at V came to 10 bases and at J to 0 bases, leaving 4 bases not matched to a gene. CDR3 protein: CATGTSGRSSYNEQFF. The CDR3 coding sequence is TGTGCCACCGGGACTAGCGGGAGGAGCTCCTACAATGAGCAGTTCTTC.

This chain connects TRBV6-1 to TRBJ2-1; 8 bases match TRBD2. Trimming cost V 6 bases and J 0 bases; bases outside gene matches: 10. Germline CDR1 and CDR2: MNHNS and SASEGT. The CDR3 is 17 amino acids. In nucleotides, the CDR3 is TGTGCCAGCAGGGGGTTTGGCGGGGGGAGCTCCTACAATGAGCAGTTCTTC. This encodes CASRGFGGGSSYNEQFF.